A selection of T cell receptor beta chains follows, all from one sample in a study of STAT5B mutations in CD4+ large granular lymphocyte leukemia. Clones were read by immunoSEQ multiplex PCR, and TCRdb kept only the in-frame ones, dropping some. The sample lists under 600 clones, 55% to 80% seen once, with around 75% in the top ten. The sequenced sample was PBMCs. The source is a woman aged 45-60 years with CD4+ T-cell large granular lymphocyte leukemia. Both conserved end residues are part of each CDR3. The order of the fields is clone size, V gene, J gene, D gene, CDR3 protein, CDR3 DNA. D genes are given only for firm matches. The size of a clone is reported for some rows only, either as once, few or many, or as a class for expanded clones.

few	TRBV16	TRBJ1-1	-	CASSGSGNTEAFF	TGTGCCAGCAGCGGGTCAGGAAACACTGAAGCTTTCTTT
-	TRBV29-1	TRBJ2-5	TRBD1	CSVEPSDRQQETQYF	TGCAGCGTTGAGCCCTCGGACAGGCAACAAGAGACCCAGTACTTC
-	TRBV28	TRBJ2-3	-	CASSPGIRAPDTQYF	TGTGCCAGCTCCCCTGGGATTAGGGCCCCAGATACGCAGTATTTT
-	TRBV11-2	TRBJ2-7	-	CASSFEGLGSYEQYF	TGTGCCAGCAGCTTCGAGGGACTGGGTTCCTACGAGCAGTACTTC
-	TRBV11-2	TRBJ2-7	-	CASSPSYEQYF	TGTGCCAGCAGCCCGTCCTACGAGCAGTACTTC
once	TRBV4-3	TRBJ1-6	-	CASSQAPGGLGISPLHF	TGCGCCAGCAGCCAAGCCCCGGGGGGCCTGGGGATTTCACCCCTCCACTTT
-	TRBV5-1	TRBJ1-3	TRBD1	CASSHGQGASTSGNTIYF	TGCGCCAGCAGCCATGGACAGGGGGCGTCAACCTCTGGAAACACCATATATTTT
-	TRBV10-2	TRBJ1-1	TRBD1	CASSDRERQGDTEAFF	TGCGCCAGCTCGGACAGGGAAAGACAAGGGGACACTGAAGCTTTCTTT
-	TRBV19	TRBJ2-1	TRBD2	CASTRLAGVNNEQFF	TGTGCCAGTACTCGACTAGCGGGAGTGAATAATGAGCAGTTCTTC
medium-sized	TRBV7-8	TRBJ2-7	-	CASSSTPSYEQYF	TGTGCCAGCAGCTCGACTCCTTCCTACGAGCAGTACTTC
-	TRBV21-1	TRBJ2-5	-	CASSRDKDRELEETQYF	TGTGCCAGCAGCAGGGACAAGGACAGGGAGCTTGAAGAGACCCAGTACTTC
-	TRBV2	TRBJ2-3	TRBD2	CASSTGGTDTQYF	TGTGCCAGCAGTACGGGAGGGACAGATACGCAGTATTTT
-	TRBV27	TRBJ2-1	TRBD2	CASSLWGGGYNEQFF	TGTGCCAGCAGTTTATGGGGCGGGGGGTACAATGAGCAGTTCTTC
-	TRBV18	TRBJ1-2	TRBD1	CASSPGQGMVGYTF	TGTGCCAGCTCACCAGGACAGGGGATGGTGGGCTACACCTTC
-	TRBV28	TRBJ1-2	-	CASSLRSGGFYGYTF	TGTGCCAGCAGTTTACGGTCAGGCGGATTCTATGGCTACACCTTC
few	TRBV14	TRBJ2-7	TRBD1	CASSPRAGGNRNEQYF	TGTGCCAGCAGCCCTAGAGCAGGGGGCAACCGTAACGAGCAGTACTTC
-	TRBV9	TRBJ2-5	-	CASSVGRGFQETQYF	TGTGCCAGCAGCGTAGGTCGGGGCTTCCAAGAGACCCAGTACTTC
few	TRBV9	TRBJ2-7	-	CASSVSPGPYEQYF	TGTGCCAGCAGCGTAAGTCCAGGCCCCTACGAGCAGTACTTC